The rows below give T cell receptor beta chains drawn from one sample of a study of T cell responses to AZD1222 COVID-19 vaccine. Profiling relied on immunoSEQ multiplex PCR, and the TCRdb table lists in-frame clones only, not all of them. This table holds 120,000 or so clones, 87% found once. The sequenced sample was peripheral blood, obtained on day 0 of AZD1222 vaccination. The receptors come from an adult in good health. CDR3s include the opening cysteine and the closing phenylalanine or tryptophan. Fields, in order: clone size, V gene, D gene, J gene, CDR3 DNA, CDR3 protein. D genes are given only for firm matches. Size is omitted from some rows. Given values are once, few, many or a class for expanded clones.

size: -
V: TRBV4-1
D: TRBD1
J: TRBJ2-7
DNA: TGCGCCAGCAGCCAAGAAGGTTTGACAGGGGTGACCTACGAGCAGTACTTC
CDR3: CASSQEGLTGVTYEQYF

size: -
V: TRBV14
D: -
J: TRBJ1-4
DNA: TGTGCCAGCAGCCAAAACAGGGCCCTAGGTCATGAAAAACTGTTTTTT
CDR3: CASSQNRALGHEKLFF

size: -
V: TRBV18
D: -
J: TRBJ1-5
DNA: TGTGCCAGCTCACCCTTCGACAGTACCGGAGGTCAGCCCCAGCATTTT
CDR3: CASSPFDSTGGQPQHF

size: -
V: TRBV9
D: -
J: TRBJ1-1
DNA: TGTGCCAGCAGCCCCTCACAGGGTTTCCCGCCGATTTTT
CDR3: CASSPSQGFPPIF

size: -
V: TRBV9
D: TRBD1
J: TRBJ1-3
DNA: TGTGCCAGCAGCCCAGGACAGGGGGGGAACACCATATATTTT
CDR3: CASSPGQGGNTIYF

size: -
V: TRBV19
D: -
J: TRBJ1-5
DNA: TGTGCCAGTAGTATTGTTTTGGGGTTTGGCAATCAGCCCCAGCATTTT
CDR3: CASSIVLGFGNQPQHF

size: -
V: TRBV19
D: -
J: TRBJ2-2
DNA: TGTGCCAGTAGTACAGGCAGGGTAGACGCCGGGGAGCTGTTTTTT
CDR3: CASSTGRVDAGELFF

size: -
V: TRBV3-1/TRBV3-2
D: -
J: TRBJ1-6
DNA: TGTGCCAGCAGCCAAGGGACATCAGGACTTCGGCCACCCCTCCACTTT
CDR3: CASSQGTSGLRPPLHF

size: -
V: TRBV2
D: -
J: TRBJ1-1
DNA: TGTGCCAGCAGTGAATCAACAGCCTTGAACACTGAAGCTTTCTTT
CDR3: CASSESTALNTEAFF

size: -
V: TRBV4-3
D: TRBD2
J: TRBJ2-3
DNA: TGCGCCAGCAGCCCCGCGGGGGGGATCACAGATACGCAGTATTTT
CDR3: CASSPAGGITDTQYF

size: -
V: TRBV3-1/TRBV3-2
D: -
J: TRBJ1-6
DNA: TGTGCCAGCAGCCGAGACCTCGGCCCCCTCCACTTT
CDR3: CASSRDLGPLHF

size: -
V: TRBV2
D: -
J: TRBJ2-7
DNA: TGTGCCAGCAGCGAGACAGTGAAGGGGAGCTACGAGCAGTACTTC
CDR3: CASSETVKGSYEQYF

size: few
V: TRBV4-2
D: -
J: TRBJ1-3
DNA: TGTGCCAGCAGCCTCCGCACGGACATCGCTGGAAACACCATATATTTT
CDR3: CASSLRTDIAGNTIYF

size: -
V: TRBV12-3/TRBV12-4
D: -
J: TRBJ2-7
DNA: TGTGCCAGCAGTCGGGGCCAGATCAACGAGCAGTACTTC
CDR3: CASSRGQINEQYF

size: -
V: TRBV28
D: -
J: TRBJ1-2
DNA: TGTGCCAGCTGGGGAGGGATCGACTATGGCTACACCTTC
CDR3: CASWGGIDYGYTF

size: -
V: TRBV6-5
D: -
J: TRBJ1-5
DNA: TGTGCCAGCAACTCTGCAGGGATCAATCAGCCCCAGCATTTT
CDR3: CASNSAGINQPQHF

size: once
V: TRBV7-2
D: -
J: TRBJ1-3
DNA: TGTGCCACGTCTAACAACGGGATCGACACCTCCTCTGGAAACACCATATATTTT
CDR3: CATSNNGIDTSSGNTIYF

size: -
V: TRBV7-9
D: -
J: TRBJ1-5
DNA: TGTGCCAGCAGCTCTCAAGGAGATAGCAATCAGCCCCAGCATTTT
CDR3: CASSSQGDSNQPQHF

size: -
V: TRBV30
D: -
J: TRBJ2-6
DNA: TGTGCCTCCGGCGCCAGAAGCTCTGGGGCCAACGTCCTGACTTTC
CDR3: CASGARSSGANVLTF

size: -
V: TRBV7-8
D: TRBD1
J: TRBJ1-1
DNA: TGTGCCAGCAGCCCGCGACAGGGTCCTAGTACCGAAGCTTTCTTT
CDR3: CASSPRQGPSTEAFF

size: -
V: TRBV30
D: -
J: TRBJ1-2
DNA: TGTGCCTGGAGCCCCGGGGCCGTGGTTGGCTACACCTTC
CDR3: CAWSPGAVVGYTF

size: few
V: TRBV7-9
D: -
J: TRBJ2-1
DNA: TGTGCCAGCAGCCGTTCGGCAACTAGCAATGAGCAGTTCTTC
CDR3: CASSRSATSNEQFF

size: -
V: TRBV5-5
D: TRBD1
J: TRBJ1-5
DNA: TGTGCCAGCAGCCCGGGACAGGGATCGGCACAGCCCCAGCATTTT
CDR3: CASSPGQGSAQPQHF

size: -
V: TRBV27
D: TRBD2
J: TRBJ2-3
DNA: TGTGCCAGCAGTCTGGGAGGGAGGGTAGCGGGCCTCCCACCCGCCCTTGCGCAGTATTTT
CDR3: CASSLGGRVAGLPPALAQYF

size: -
V: TRBV3-1/TRBV3-2
D: -
J: TRBJ1-2
DNA: TGTGCCAGCAGCCCATCAACAGTTAACTATGGCTACACCTTC
CDR3: CASSPSTVNYGYTF

size: -
V: TRBV24-1
D: -
J: TRBJ2-3
DNA: TGTGCCACCAGTGTCCTGAGCGAGGATACGCAGTATTTT
CDR3: CATSVLSEDTQYF

size: -
V: TRBV7-2
D: TRBD2
J: TRBJ2-5
DNA: TGTGCCAGCAGCTTAGTTGGGGCTAGCGGCCCCGGGGAGACCCAGTACTTC
CDR3: CASSLVGASGPGETQYF

size: -
V: TRBV5-4
D: -
J: TRBJ1-3
DNA: TGTGCCAGCAGCTTGGGACAGGTGTCTGGAAACACCATATATTTT
CDR3: CASSLGQVSGNTIYF

size: -
V: TRBV28
D: TRBD1
J: TRBJ1-1
DNA: TGTGCCAGCAGCGCAGGGGGCGGCAAGAACACTGAAGCTTTCTTT
CDR3: CASSAGGGKNTEAFF

size: -
V: TRBV6-1
D: -
J: TRBJ1-3
DNA: TGTGCCAGCAGTGAAGCCCGGGGGCTGGGAAACACCATATATTTT
CDR3: CASSEARGLGNTIYF

size: -
V: TRBV5-1
D: -
J: TRBJ2-7
DNA: TGCGCCAGCAGCTTGGGACGGTCGAGCTCCTACGAGCAGTACTTC
CDR3: CASSLGRSSSYEQYF

size: -
V: TRBV7-9
D: -
J: TRBJ1-5
DNA: TGTGCCAGCAGTCGTGACGGTCCGAATCAGCCCCAGCATTTT
CDR3: CASSRDGPNQPQHF

size: -
V: TRBV7-9
D: -
J: TRBJ1-5
DNA: TGTGCCAGCAGTTCCGAGTGGCAGCCCCAGCATTTT
CDR3: CASSSEWQPQHF